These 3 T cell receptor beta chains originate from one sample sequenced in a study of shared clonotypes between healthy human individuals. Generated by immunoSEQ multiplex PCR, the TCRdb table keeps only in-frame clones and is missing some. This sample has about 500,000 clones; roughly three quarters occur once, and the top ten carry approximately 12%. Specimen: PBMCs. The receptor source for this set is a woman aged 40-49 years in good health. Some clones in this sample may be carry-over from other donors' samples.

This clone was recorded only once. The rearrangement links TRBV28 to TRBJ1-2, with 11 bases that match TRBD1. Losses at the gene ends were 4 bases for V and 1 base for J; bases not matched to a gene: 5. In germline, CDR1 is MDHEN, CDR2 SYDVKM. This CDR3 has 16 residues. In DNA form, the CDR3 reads TGTGCCAGCAGTTCCGGGACAGGGGGGGATAACTATGGCTACACCTTC. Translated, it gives CASSSGTGGDNYGYTF.

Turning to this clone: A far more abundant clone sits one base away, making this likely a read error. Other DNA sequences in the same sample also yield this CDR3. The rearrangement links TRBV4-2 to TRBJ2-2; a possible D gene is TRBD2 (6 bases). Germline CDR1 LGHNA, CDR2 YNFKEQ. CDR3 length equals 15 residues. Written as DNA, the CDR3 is TGTGCCAGCAGCCATGATCGGACGGGCGGAGGGGAGCTGTTCTTT. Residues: CASSHDRTGGGELFF.

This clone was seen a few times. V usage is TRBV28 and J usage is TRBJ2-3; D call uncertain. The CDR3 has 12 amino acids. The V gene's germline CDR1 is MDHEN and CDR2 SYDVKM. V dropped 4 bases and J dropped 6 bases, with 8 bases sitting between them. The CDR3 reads CASSSTLDTQYF. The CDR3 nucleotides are TGTGCCAGCAGTTCGACCTTGGATACGCAGTATTTT.